One and the same sample provided the 27 T cell receptor beta chains below, sequenced in a study of CD8+ T cells in alopecia areata. RNA extraction and reverse transcription yielded cDNA as sequencing template. Method: immunoSEQ multiplex PCR; TCRdb's copy keeps in-frame clones and lacks some. The table shows approximately 300,000 clones, with more than 45% occurring only once. Described treatment: oral pan-JAK inhibitor, 5-10 mg twice daily. Sequences were derived from CD4+ T cells sorted from blood, sampled at week 24, from a patient treated with tofacitinib. These receptors originate from a human donor with alopecia areata.

The J gene is TRBJ1-2, the V gene TRBV4-2; D is possibly TRBD1 (6 bases). Germline loops: CDR1 LGHNA, CDR2 YNFKEQ. V was trimmed by 4 bases and J by 4 bases, leaving 22 bases between them. The CDR3 loop spans 17 amino acids. The CDR3 is CASSPRDNQLDAYGYTF. In DNA, the CDR3 is TGTGCCAGCAGCCCGCGGGACAATCAATTGGATGCCTATGGCTACACCTTC.

The V call is TRBV30, the J call TRBJ2-3, with a tentative D call TRBD2 (6 bases). The V end was cut by 1 base, the J end by 6 bases, with 17 bases between. Germline lookup yields CDR1 GTSNPN and CDR2 SVGIG (reference sequence). The CDR3 sequence is 15 residues long. Here the CDR3 reads CAWSGGGSSYDTQYF. Here the CDR3 DNA reads TGTGCCTGGAGTGGAGGAGGGAGCTCTTATGATACGCAGTATTTT.

V gene TRBV2 combines with J gene TRBJ1-5; D remains ambiguous. V was clipped by 4 bases and J by 6 bases, with 16 bases between them. The length of the CDR3 is 15 residues. Per the germline V gene, CDR1 is SNHLY and CDR2 is FYNNEI. CDR3: CASSASSGLVQPQHF. In DNA form, the CDR3 reads TGTGCCAGCAGTGCGTCATCCGGACTGGTTCAGCCCCAGCATTTT.

This rearrangement joins TRBV30 to TRBJ1-4; D remains unclear. Germline loops: CDR1 GTSNPN, CDR2 SVGIG (reference sequence). This CDR3 has 14 amino acids. V gave up 2 bases and J gave up 3 bases, with 10 bases separating them. The CDR3 protein is CAWSSRDPNEKLFF. The CDR3 DNA reads TGTGCCTGGAGTTCAAGGGATCCTAATGAAAAACTGTTTTTT. Supplemented by reference TRBV30 and TRBJ1-4, the full variable domain reads SQTIHQWPATLVQPVGSPLSLECTVEGTSNPNLYWYRQAAGRGLQLLFYSVGIGQISSEVPQNLSASRPQDRQFILSSKKLLLSDSGFYLCAWSSRDPNEKLFFGSGTQLSVL.

The gene calls are TRBV30 and TRBJ2-3; D not certain. This CDR3 region has 11 residues. Germline lookup yields CDR1 GTSNPN and CDR2 SVGIG (reference sequence). V shed 3 bases and J shed 2 bases, with 3 bases lying between them. CDR3 loop: CAWSHTDTQYF. For the CDR3, the DNA is TGTGCCTGGAGCCACACAGATACGCAGTATTTT.

This clone occurred a few times. V gene TRBV6-5 combines with J gene TRBJ1-6, with no clear D. The length of the CDR3 is 14 residues. Germline CDR1 reads MNHEY; CDR2 reads SVGAGI. V gave up 0 bases and J gave up 10 bases, with 10 bases separating them. The CDR3 spells CASSYSAQQSPLHF. The CDR3 DNA sequence: TGTGCCAGCAGTTACTCTGCGCAGCAATCACCCCTCCACTTT.

This clone was detected a few times. V gene TRBV6-5 combines with J gene TRBJ2-7, with 7 bases lining up with TRBD1. V gave up 0 bases and J gave up 4 bases; unmatched junction bases: 9. The CDR3 length is 16 residues. Germline values: CDR1 MNHEY, CDR2 SVGAGI. CDR3 bases: TGTGCCAGCAGTTACTCGGGCCAGGGGGTAAGGTACGAGCAGTACTTC. Translating gives CASSYSGQGVRYEQYF.

The V gene is TRBV27, the J gene TRBJ1-2; TRBD1 agrees at 11 bases. This CDR3 region has 15 residues. Germline loops: CDR1 MNHEY, CDR2 SMNVEV (reference sequence). Unmatched junction bases numbered 3, after V lost 3 bases and J lost 3 bases. As DNA, the CDR3 is TGTGCCAGCAGTTTCGGACAGGGGGCGGACTATGGCTACACCTTC. Residues: CASSFGQGADYGYTF.

As for this clone: At one end the junction does not follow the germline gene, possibly because of a read error. This chain uses TRBV5-5 with TRBJ1-5; D uncertain. Per germline, CDR1 SGHKS and CDR2 YYEKEE (reference sequence). The CDR3 extends over 15 amino acids. The CDR3 DNA reads TGTGCCAGCAGCTTGGGACTTCTTAGCGATCAGCCCCAGCATTTT. Its protein product is CASSLGLLSDQPQHF.

The chain recombines TRBV19 with TRBJ1-5, with a possible D match to TRBD1 (5 bases). Germline V gene lookup returns CDR1 LNHDA and CDR2 SQIVND (reference sequence). V was shortened by 6 bases and J by 2 bases, with 11 bases between the two germline ends. The CDR3 is made up of 14 amino acids. In nucleotides, the CDR3 is TGTGCCAGTAGACAGGAATCACGCAATCAGCCCCAGCATTTT. It is translated as CASRQESRNQPQHF.

The CDR3 region has the DNA TGTGCCACCTCAGCCTTAGCCTCCTACAATGAGCAGTTCTTC. Protein: CATSALASYNEQFF. The chain combines TRBV2 with TRBJ2-1; no clear D. V lost 10 bases and J lost 0, with 13 bases in between. This CDR3 is 14 amino acids long. Per the germline V gene, CDR1 is SNHLY and CDR2 is FYNNEI.

V is TRBV9 and J is TRBJ1-4, with TRBD1 matching 7 bases. Germline-derived CDR1 and CDR2 are SGDLS and YYNGEE. The CDR3 spans 13 residues. The V and J ends lost 3 bases and 5 bases, in that order; junction bases with no gene match: 1. CDR3 region: CASSAGGNEKLFF. CDR3 DNA sequence: TGTGCCAGCAGCGCAGGGGGAAATGAAAAACTGTTTTTT.

The chain links TRBV2 to TRBJ1-1; 7 bases are a match to TRBD1. Germline V CDR1 and CDR2: SNHLY, FYNNEI. The CDR3 extends over 11 amino acids. The V segment lost 6 bases and the J segment 7 bases; nucleotides outside the gene matches: 2. CDR3 in amino acids: CASRQGHEAFF. The CDR3 nucleotides are TGTGCCAGCAGACAGGGGCATGAAGCTTTCTTT.

This chain links TRBV18 with TRBJ1-2, with TRBD1 as a possible D gene (6 bases). V dropped 6 bases and J dropped 6 bases, with 17 bases sitting between them. The CDR3 is made up of 14 amino acids. Per the germline V gene, CDR1 is KGHSH and CDR2 is LQKENI. The chain's CDR3 is CASSEGGVVDGYTF. The CDR3 DNA is TGTGCCAGCTCCGAAGGGGGTGTAGTGGATGGCTACACCTTC.

This clone appeared a few times. V usage is TRBV28 and J usage is TRBJ1-2, with 7 bases that match TRBD1. Unmatched junction bases numbered 1, after V lost 2 bases and J lost 1 base. The CDR3 has 14 residues. Germline CDR1 reads MDHEN; CDR2 reads SYDVKM. As DNA, the CDR3 is TGTGCCAGCAGTTTACAGGGGGGTAACTATGGCTACACCTTC. Protein product: CASSLQGGNYGYTF.

The V call is TRBV2, the J call TRBJ2-7; D ambiguous. This CDR3 is 11 amino acids long. CDR1 and CDR2 from the germline V gene are SNHLY and FYNNEI. Trimming removed 6 bases at V and 6 bases at J, with 9 bases between. CDR3 nucleotides: TGTGCCAGCAGCCCCGGTTTCGAGCAGTACTTC. Its protein product is CASSPGFEQYF.

The chain couples TRBV10-3 to TRBJ1-2; 7 positions agree with TRBD1. The CDR3 is made up of 18 amino acids. Germline V lookup: CDR1 ENHRY, CDR2 SYGVKD. V lost 0 bases to trimming and J lost 2 bases; unmatched junction nucleotides: 12. The CDR3 is CAISESRDSPGPNYGYTF. CDR3 nucleotides: TGTGCCATCAGTGAGTCCCGGGACAGCCCTGGACCCAACTATGGCTACACCTTC.

The chain carries TRBV7-9 and TRBJ2-1; weak D call: TRBD2 (6 bases). Trimming removed 6 bases at V and 7 bases at J, with 13 bases between. This CDR3 comprises 13 residues. From germline, CDR1 is SEHNR and CDR2 FQNEAQ (reference sequence). The CDR3, as DNA: TGTGCCAGCAGTACCGAGGGGAGGAATGAGCAGTTCTTC. Its protein is CASSTEGRNEQFF.

The CDR3 bases are TGTGCCTGGAGTCTAGCGGGGGGGCAGTTAGTAGATACGCAGTATTTT. It encodes CAWSLAGGQLVDTQYF. This chain joins TRBV30 and TRBJ2-3, with 12 bases lining up with TRBD2. This CDR3 contains 16 residues. Germline assignment: CDR1 GTSNPN and CDR2 SVGIG (reference sequence). Trimming cost V 2 bases and J 5 bases; bases outside gene matches: 8.

CDR3: CASSERGWDRVEVYGYTF. The CDR3 DNA reads as TGTGCCAGCAGTGAACGTGGTTGGGACAGGGTCGAGGTCTATGGCTACACCTTC. This rearrangement joins TRBV2 to TRBJ1-2, with TRBD1 identical over 9 bases. V shed 2 bases and J 4 bases; nucleotides not matched to a gene: 14. There are 18 residues in the CDR3. Germline CDR1 SNHLY, CDR2 FYNNEI.

This clone was seen a handful of times. The V gene is TRBV5-5, the J gene TRBJ2-5; the D call may be TRBD1 or TRBD2 (5 bases each). With 0 bases removed from V and 3 bases from J, the gap between germline ends came to 15 bases. The CDR3 is made up of 16 amino acids. Germline V gene lookup returns CDR1 SGHKS and CDR2 YYEKEE (reference sequence). The CDR3 DNA sequence: TGTGCCAGCAGCTTGGGACCGGGACGAGGGGAAGAGACCCAGTACTTC. This gives the protein CASSLGPGRGEETQYF. Filled out from reference TRBV5-5 and TRBJ2-5, the complete variable domain reads DAGVTQSPTHLIKTRGQQVTLRCSPISGHKSVSWYQQVLGQGPQFIFQYYEKEERGRGNFPDRFSARQFPNYSSELNVNALLLGDSALYLCASSLGPGRGEETQYFGPGTRLLVL.

This clone was seen more than once but under ten times. The J gene is TRBJ1-1, the V gene TRBV15, with D maybe TRBD1 (6 bases). The CDR3 length is 16 residues. V was shortened by 1 base and J by 3 bases, with 15 bases between the two germline ends. Germline V CDR1 and CDR2: LNHNV, YYDKDF (reference sequence). The CDR3 is CATSRAVGRGDTEAFF. For the CDR3, the DNA is TGTGCCACCAGCAGAGCGGTGGGCAGGGGAGACACTGAAGCTTTCTTT.

This clone came up a few times. The CDR3 nucleotides are TGTGCCAGCAGTCAGCTTGGTGTGAACACCGGGGAGCTGTTTTTT. As protein: CASSQLGVNTGELFF. The chain uses TRBV6-1 and TRBJ2-2; no reliable D call. The CDR3 is made up of 15 amino acids. Looked up from germline, CDR1 is MNHNS and CDR2 is SASEGT. V lost 5 bases to trimming and J lost 1 base, with 11 bases between them.

The chain is built from TRBV29-1 and TRBJ2-5; possibly TRBD1 for D (5 bases). Germline V gene sequence: CDR1 SQVTM, CDR2 ANQGSEA. CDR3 length: 15 residues. The germline V and J ends were trimmed by 2 bases and 5 bases, with 18 bases remaining between them. The CDR3 spells CSVESGAPPGETQYF. The CDR3 coding sequence is TGCAGCGTTGAAAGTGGGGCACCCCCTGGGGAGACCCAGTACTTC.

V usage is TRBV25-1 and J usage is TRBJ2-3, with 7 positions matching TRBD1. This CDR3 is 14 amino acids long. Germline trimming cut 2 bases from V and 4 bases from J; bases unmatched to any gene: 3. CDR1 is MGHDK and CDR2 is SYGVNS in the germline V gene. The CDR3 DNA sequence: TGTGCCAGCAGTGAAATACAGGGGTCAGATACGCAGTATTTT. It translates to CASSEIQGSDTQYF.

This sequence joins TRBV5-1 and TRBJ1-1, with D possibly matching TRBD1 (5 bases). The CDR3 consists of 14 residues. Germline V CDR1 and CDR2: SGHRS, YFSETQ. The V and J ends lost 1 base and 3 bases respectively, with 10 bases between them. CDR3 sequence (DNA): TGCGCCAGCAGCTTGATTGCGGGGGACACTGAAGCTTTCTTT. It yields the protein CASSLIAGDTEAFF.

This clone was seen only a few times. CDR3 sequence: CASSLSGDGELFF. The CDR3 DNA sequence: TGTGCCAGCAGCTTATCGGGGGACGGGGAGCTGTTTTTT. The rearrangement joins TRBV7-9 to TRBJ2-2; possible D gene TRBD2, 6 bases. This CDR3 contains 13 residues. Trimming left V 2 bases short and J 7 bases short, with 8 bases between. Germline V lookup: CDR1 SEHNR, CDR2 FQNEAQ (reference sequence).